This T cell receptor beta chain was recovered during a study of brain T cells in children with intractable seizures. The germline gives CDR1 SGHVS, CDR2 FNYEAQ. V lost 5 bases to trimming and J lost 0 bases, with 10 bases between them. The CDR3 covers 14 residues. Concerning this clone itself: No antigen is known for it.

Sequencing was limited to surgery cases with top T cell transcript signatures in brain tissue. Pre-surgery treatment included at least one anti-epileptic drug. TCRdb's table, derived via immunoSEQ multiplex PCR, lists solely in-frame clones and lacks some. The sample consists of roughly 64,000 clones, 90% to 97% of them appearing once. Study results and limitations: Pre- and post-surgery blood differed in depth, so pre-surgery absences may be undersampling.

V gene TRBV7-6 combines with J gene TRBJ1-1; the D is unclear. The sequences come from peripheral blood, collected at surgery. The TCR comes from a boy younger than two with focal cortical dysplasia and intractable seizures. The chain's CDR3 is CASSKDQMNTEAFF. The DNA of the CDR3 is TGTGCCAGCAGCAAAGACCAGATGAACACTGAAGCTTTCTTT. Together with reference TRBV7-6 and TRBJ1-1, the CDR3 gives the full variable domain: GAGVSQSPRYKVTKRGQDVALRCDPISGHVSLYWYRQALGQGPEFLTYFNYEAQQDKSGLPNDRFSAERPEGSISTLTIQRTEQRDSAMYRCASSKDQMNTEAFFGQGTRLTVV.